The 2 T cell receptor beta chains reported below all come from one sample, sequenced in a study of shared clonotypes between healthy human individuals. Repertoires were generated with immunoSEQ multiplex PCR, while TCRdb's copy carries only in-frame clones and drops some. The top ten clones hold approximately 2% of a sample with 650,000 to 800,000 clones, roughly 72% of them seen once. The specimen was memory CD4+ T cells sorted from blood. Documented subset: CD45RA-negative fraction. All receptors derive from a young woman in good health.

This clone was seen many times. The CDR3 loop is CASSLPGGREAYNEQFF. The DNA for the CDR3 is TGTGCCAGCAGCCTCCCCGGGGGGCGGGAGGCCTACAATGAGCAGTTCTTC. The chain employs TRBV7-2 and TRBJ2-1; 8 bases match TRBD2. The CDR3 loop spans 17 amino acids. The V segment lost 5 bases and the J segment 2 bases; nucleotides outside the gene matches: 11. Germline CDR1 SGHTA, CDR2 FQGNSA.

This clone was counted a few times. V usage is TRBV11-3 and J usage is TRBJ2-1; perhaps D is TRBD1 or TRBD2 (6 bases each). Deletions cut 4 bases from V and 10 bases from J, with 23 bases between. CDR3 length: 16 residues. Germline CDR1 and CDR2: SGHNT and YENEEA. The CDR3 nucleotides are TGTGCCAGCAGCTCCCTCGGAGGGCAGGGGACGGGAGAGCAGTTCTTC. Translated: CASSSLGGQGTGEQFF.